This T cell receptor beta chain derives from a study of read filtering for tumor transcriptome and immune sequencing. In the study overall: Per sample, TCR-region reads ranged about 4 to 11 million by IR-seq, 85 to 1273 by RNA-seq. Study-level findings and limits: Sorted CD138-negative bone marrow cells were not purified T cells. Even smaller IR-seq throughput identified most shared clonotypes. Correlation between methods rose after single-read clonotypes were removed.

This CDR3 has 13 residues. V was trimmed by 7 bases and J by 0 bases, leaving 8 bases between them. This clonotype was seen at least ten times. Antigen specificity is unknown. From 400 to 450 ng of RNA, a library with molecular barcoded alpha/delta and beta/gamma adaptors was made. Using its own MiXCR run on the reads, TCRdb lists one record per CDR3 protein. The table has roughly 130,000 distinct CDR3 sequences, approximately 12% seen once. What was sequenced was a population of CD138-negative cells sorted from bone marrow. This sequence originates from a donor at least 40 years old with multiple myeloma. The chain recombines TRBV12-3 or TRBV12-4 with TRBJ2-3, with D uncertain. The CDR3 spells CASNKDSTDTQYF. Written as DNA, the CDR3 is TGTGCCAGCAATAAGGACAGCACAGATACGCAGTATTTT.